These 19 T cell receptor beta chains were all obtained from the same sample, sequenced in a study of shared clonotypes between healthy human individuals. Here immunoSEQ multiplex PCR was the method, and the copy in TCRdb shows in-frame clones only, minus some. This sample carries 950,000 to 1,100,000 clones, about 84% of them seen once, and the ten largest clones take roughly 0.61%. Source material: memory CD4+ T cells from PBMCs. Stated subset: CD45RA-negative fraction. Source of these receptors: a man younger than 30 in good health. Some clones in this sample may be carry-over from other donors' samples.

On this clone itself: This may stem from a read error, because a much larger clone lies one nucleotide away. The rearrangement uses TRBV7-3 and TRBJ1-3, with 7 bases aligning to TRBD1. This CDR3 comprises 15 residues. CDR1 is SGHTA and CDR2 is FQGTGA in the germline V gene. The junction had 8 bases not matched to a gene; V was cut back by 5 bases and J by 4 bases. CDR3 protein: CASSQETGTGNTIYF. The CDR3 nucleotides read TGTGCCAGCAGCCAAGAGACAGGGACAGGAAACACCATATATTTT.

The chain couples TRBV11-1 to TRBJ2-7, with 11 bases aligning to TRBD1. V shed 4 bases and J 6 bases; nucleotides not matched to a gene: 5. Germline values: CDR1 SGHAT, CDR2 FQDESV (reference sequence). The CDR3 runs 14 residues. CDR3 sequence: CASSYRDRGFEQYF. In DNA form, the CDR3 reads TGTGCCAGCAGCTACCGGGACAGGGGGTTCGAGCAGTACTTC.

The V and J genes are TRBV28 and TRBJ2-7; possibly TRBD1 or TRBD2 for D (6 bases each). Trimming removed 3 bases at V and 3 bases at J, with 18 bases between. The CDR3 has 16 amino acids. CDR1 MDHEN and CDR2 SYDVKM come from the germline V gene. The CDR3 reads CASSFVVGGLSYEQYF. The CDR3 nucleotides are TGTGCCAGCAGTTTCGTTGTCGGGGGCCTTAGCTACGAGCAGTACTTC.

With respect to this clone: At one boundary the junction diverges from the germline segment, which might be a read error. The chain links TRBV7-2 to TRBJ1-1, with 9 nucleotides matching TRBD1. Germline V CDR1 and CDR2: SGHTA, FQGNSA. The CDR3 covers 12 residues. CDR3 nucleotides: TGTGCCAGCAGCTTAGGGTTCAGGGACAGGGCCTTT. As protein: CASSLGFRDRAF.

The DNA of the CDR3 is TGTGCCAGCAGCTTACTTAGCGGGAGGCGGGGCAATGAGCAGTTCTTC. The encoded protein is CASSLLSGRRGNEQFF. This chain uses TRBV7-9 with TRBJ2-1; the match to TRBD2 covers 10 bases. Germline values: CDR1 SEHNR, CDR2 FQNEAQ (reference sequence). With V trimmed by 2 bases and J by 6 bases, 7 bases remained unmatched. The CDR3 totals 16 residues.

This clone was seen a single time. The V and J genes are TRBV9 and TRBJ2-1, with 9 positions matching TRBD2. CDR1 and CDR2 from the germline V gene are SGDLS and YYNGEE. The CDR3 covers 15 residues. With 7 bases clipped from V and 4 bases from J, the junction kept 9 bases outside the gene matches. CDR3 residues: CASASRSGRYNEQFF. Here the CDR3 DNA reads TGTGCCAGCGCTTCCCGGAGCGGGAGGTACAATGAGCAGTTCTTC.

This rearrangement joins TRBV9 to TRBJ2-3; 10 bases match TRBD2. The ends lost 0 bases at V and 6 bases at J; junction bases unmatched: 10. CDR1 is SGDLS and CDR2 is YYNGEE in the germline V gene. This CDR3 spans 17 amino acids. CDR3 in DNA: TGTGCCAGCAGCGTAGGGCTTCTAGCGGGAGTTTACGATACGCAGTATTTT. This gives the protein CASSVGLLAGVYDTQYF.

The chain has TRBV28 and TRBJ1-1; D not resolved. CDR3 length equals 12 residues. Trimming pared 7 bases from V and 1 base from J, leaving 7 bases between. Germline V gene data show CDR1 as MDHEN and CDR2 as SYDVKM. CDR3 sequence (DNA): TGTGCCAGCAATGTAGGGAACACTGAAGCTTTCTTT. Amino acids: CASNVGNTEAFF. The whole variable domain, filled in from reference TRBV28 and TRBJ1-1, reads DVKVTQSSRYLVKRTGEKVFLECVQDMDHENMFWYRQDPGLGLRLIYFSYDVKMKEKGDIPEGYSVSREKKERFSLILESASTNQTSMYLCASNVGNTEAFFGQGTRLTVV.

The CDR3 region is CASNTFGGSRPLHF. In DNA, the CDR3 is TGTGCCAGCAATACCTTTGGGGGGTCGAGACCCCTCCACTTT. The J gene is TRBJ1-6, the V gene TRBV5-4; a weak D match, TRBD1 (5 bases). Germline V gene data show CDR1 as SGHNT and CDR2 as YYREEE (reference sequence). The CDR3 has 14 residues. Trimming removed 6 bases at V and 12 bases at J, with 19 bases between.

The rearrangement uses TRBV11-3 and TRBJ1-2; 9 nucleotides align to TRBD1. The trim removed 5 bases at V and 10 bases at J, leaving 8 bases unmatched. Germline V gene sequence: CDR1 SGHNT, CDR2 YENEEA. The CDR3 is 13 amino acids. CDR3 bases: TGTGCCAGCAGCAAGGACAGGGGTGAGGTCTACACCTTC. Its translation: CASSKDRGEVYTF.

The chain couples TRBV7-2 to TRBJ2-7; TRBD1 matches at 9 bases. V was clipped by 5 bases and J by 6 bases; unmatched bases: 11. Germline assignment: CDR1 SGHTA and CDR2 FQGNSA. The CDR3 runs to 15 residues. The CDR3 loop reads CASSPRGTGSVEQYF. The DNA for the CDR3 is TGTGCCAGCAGCCCACGGGGGACAGGGAGTGTCGAGCAGTACTTC.

As for this clone: This specimen includes other DNA sequences encoding the same CDR3. The chain combines TRBV7-2 with TRBJ1-1; D is unclear. Germline V gene data show CDR1 as SGHTA and CDR2 as FQGNSA. The length of the CDR3 is 15 residues. V was trimmed by 1 base and J by 0 bases, leaving 9 bases between them. The CDR3 protein is CASSLGSGMNTEAFF. CDR3 coding DNA: TGTGCCAGCAGCTTAGGGTCGGGAATGAACACTGAAGCTTTCTTT. The variable domain in full, with the rest retrieved from reference TRBV7-2 and TRBJ1-1, is GAGVSQSPSNKVTEKGKDVELRCDPISGHTALYWYRQSLGQGLEFLIYFQGNSAPDKSGLPSDRFSAERTGGSVSTLTIQRTQQEDSAVYLCASSLGSGMNTEAFFGQGTRLTVV.

The chain couples TRBV25-1 to TRBJ1-2; 9 positions match TRBD1. The germline CDR1 and CDR2 sequences are MGHDK and SYGVNS. CDR3 length: 13 residues. The V gene end was trimmed by 6 bases and the J gene end by 8 bases; junction bases not matched to a gene: 7. In DNA form, the CDR3 reads TGTGCCAGCAGCGAACAGGGGGCACGGGGCTACACCTTC. This codes for CASSEQGARGYTF.

V and J are TRBV7-2 and TRBJ2-7; 7 positions match TRBD2. The V and J ends lost 5 bases and 4 bases, in that order; junction bases with no gene match: 8. This CDR3 has 14 amino acids. The V gene's germline CDR1 is SGHTA and CDR2 FQGNSA. The CDR3 sequence: CASSPGRERYEQYF. CDR3 nucleotides: TGTGCCAGCAGCCCGGGGCGGGAGCGGTACGAGCAGTACTTC.

The J gene is TRBJ2-5, the V gene TRBV29-1; D not certain. The length of the CDR3 is 11 residues. V was trimmed by 5 bases and J by 4 bases, leaving 8 bases between them. Germline-derived CDR1 and CDR2 are SQVTM and ANQGSEA. Here the CDR3 reads CSVTKIETQYF. CDR3 nucleotides: TGCAGCGTTACCAAAATAGAGACCCAGTACTTC. The full variable domain, completed using reference TRBV29-1 and TRBJ2-5, is SAVISQKPSRDICQRGTSLTIQCQVDSQVTMMFWYRQQPGQSLTLIATANQGSEATYESGFVIDKFPISRPNLTFSTLTVSNMSPEDSSIYLCSVTKIETQYFGPGTRLLVL.

This clone was recorded once. Other DNA sequences of this sample code for an identical CDR3. The genes are TRBV28 and TRBJ1-5, with D possibly being TRBD1 (5 bases). CDR1 is MDHEN and CDR2 is SYDVKM in the germline V gene. V was clipped by 4 bases and J by 0 bases, with 7 bases between them. This CDR3 spans 14 amino acids. This CDR3 reads CASSSTDSNQPQHF. The CDR3 DNA reads TGTGCCAGCAGTTCGACAGATAGCAATCAGCCCCAGCATTTT.

This clone turned up a few times. V usage is TRBV27 and J usage is TRBJ2-7; 9 bases match TRBD1. The CDR3 has 17 residues. Losses at the gene ends were 6 bases for V and 5 bases for J; bases not matched to a gene: 17. CDR1 MNHEY and CDR2 SMNVEV come from the germline V gene (reference sequence). The CDR3 sequence: CASSPPRLDRGGHEQYF. The CDR3 DNA follows: TGTGCCAGCAGCCCGCCCCGGCTGGACAGGGGAGGGCACGAGCAGTACTTC.

The V and J genes are TRBV28 and TRBJ2-7; 14 bases match TRBD2. Trimming cost V 8 bases and J 3 bases; bases outside gene matches: 6. Germline V gene lookup returns CDR1 MDHEN and CDR2 SYDVKM. This CDR3 contains 15 residues. The chain's CDR3 is CASPGGTSGSYEQYF. DNA of the CDR3: TGTGCCAGCCCCGGCGGGACTAGCGGGAGCTACGAGCAGTACTTC.

This sequence joins TRBV28 and TRBJ1-2; D might be TRBD1 (5 bases). The V and J ends lost 6 bases and 1 base respectively, with 9 bases between them. The CDR3 runs to 13 residues. Germline CDR1 is MDHEN and CDR2 is SYDVKM. The CDR3 region has the DNA TGTGCCAGCAGAACGGGGGGTAACTATGGCTACACCTTC. Amino acids: CASRTGGNYGYTF.